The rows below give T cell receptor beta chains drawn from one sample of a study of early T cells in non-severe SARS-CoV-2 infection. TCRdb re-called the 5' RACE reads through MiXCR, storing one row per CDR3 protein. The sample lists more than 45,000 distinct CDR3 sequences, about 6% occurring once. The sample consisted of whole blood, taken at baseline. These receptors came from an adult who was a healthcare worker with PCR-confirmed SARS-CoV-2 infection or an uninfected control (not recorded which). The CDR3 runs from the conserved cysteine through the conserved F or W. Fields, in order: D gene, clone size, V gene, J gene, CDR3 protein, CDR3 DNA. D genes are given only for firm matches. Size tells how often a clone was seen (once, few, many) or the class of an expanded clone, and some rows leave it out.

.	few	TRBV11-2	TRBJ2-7	CASSLANLRGGSYEQYF	TGTGCCAGCAGCTTAGCGAATCTGAGGGGCGGCTCCTACGAGCAGTACTTC
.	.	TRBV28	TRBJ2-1	CASSSQGPYNEQFF	TGTGCCAGCAGTTCTCAGGGCCCCTACAATGAGCAGTTCTTC
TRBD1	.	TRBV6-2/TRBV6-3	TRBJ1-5	CASSHGLQGADQPQHF	TGTGCCAGCAGTCACGGGTTACAGGGGGCGGACCAGCCCCAGCATTTT
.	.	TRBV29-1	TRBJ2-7	CSVQSGLDGEQYF	TGCAGCGTCCAATCGGGACTGGACGGCGAGCAGTACTTC
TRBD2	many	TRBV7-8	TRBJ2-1	CASSPGGLARNNEQFF	TGTGCCAGCAGCCCCGGGGGACTAGCGCGAAACAATGAGCAGTTCTTC
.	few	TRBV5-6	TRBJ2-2	CASSLMSTGELFF	TGTGCCAGCAGCCTGATGAGCACCGGGGAGCTGTTTTTT
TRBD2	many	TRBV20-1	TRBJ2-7	CSARDPGTSDYEQYF	TGCAGTGCTAGAGATCCCGGGACTAGCGACTACGAGCAGTACTTC
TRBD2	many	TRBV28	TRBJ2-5	CASSLGGQETQYF	TGTGCCAGCAGCCTGGGGGGGCAAGAGACCCAGTACTTC
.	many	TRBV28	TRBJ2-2	CASRGAPGELFF	TGTGCCAGCAGGGGGGCCCCCGGGGAGCTGTTTTTT
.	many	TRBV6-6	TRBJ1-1	CASSYIGDTEAFF	TGTGCCAGCAGTTATATAGGGGACACTGAAGCTTTCTTT
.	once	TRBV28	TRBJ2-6	CASSVTNVLTF	TGTGCCAGCAGTGTGACCAACGTCCTGACTTTC
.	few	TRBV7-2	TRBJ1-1	CASSLAPGTTEAFF	TGTGCCAGCAGCTTGGCTCCGGGGACCACTGAAGCTTTCTTT
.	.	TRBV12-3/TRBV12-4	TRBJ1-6	CASSPTDYLGSPLHF	TGTGCCAGCAGTCCGACGGACTATCTTGGCTCACCCCTCCACTTT
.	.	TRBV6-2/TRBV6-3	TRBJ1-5	CASNPQKGGIRNQPQHF	TGTGCCAGCAACCCCCAAAAGGGTGGAATCCGCAATCAGCCCCAGCATTTT
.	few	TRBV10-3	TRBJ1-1	CAISGSGGTEAFF	TGTGCCATCAGTGGTAGCGGGGGCACTGAAGCTTTCTTT
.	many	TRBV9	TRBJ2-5	CASSVGQVYRETQYF	TGTGCCAGCAGCGTAGGACAAGTGTATAGGGAGACCCAGTACTTC
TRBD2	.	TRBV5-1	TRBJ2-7	CASSTSGRAHEQYF	TGCGCCAGCTCCACTAGCGGGAGGGCCCACGAGCAGTACTTC
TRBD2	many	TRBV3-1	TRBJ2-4	CASSQPSGSIQYF	TGTGCCAGCAGCCAGCCTAGCGGGAGCATTCAGTACTTC
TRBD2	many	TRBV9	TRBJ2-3	CASSVDLLAGLRDTQYF	TGTGCCAGCAGCGTAGATCTTCTAGCGGGATTGAGAGATACGCAGTATTTT
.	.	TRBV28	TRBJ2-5	CASSSNLRGLEETQYF	TGTGCCAGCAGTTCCAACCTGCGGGGCCTGGAAGAGACCCAGTACTTC
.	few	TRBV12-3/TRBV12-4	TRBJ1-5	CASSAEANQPQHF	TGTGCCAGCAGCGCGGAGGCCAATCAGCCCCAGCATTTT
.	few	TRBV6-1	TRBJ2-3	CASKWEQGTDTQYF	TGTGCCAGCAAATGGGAACAGGGCACAGATACGCAGTATTTT
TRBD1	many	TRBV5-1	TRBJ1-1	CASSLEQGRTEAFF	TGCGCCAGCAGCTTGGAACAGGGGCGAACTGAAGCTTTCTTT
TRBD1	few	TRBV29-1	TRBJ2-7	CSATNRGEQYF	TGCAGCGCTACAAACAGGGGCGAGCAGTACTTC
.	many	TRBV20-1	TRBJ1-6	CSARNLGVSSYNSPLHF	TGCAGTGCTAGAAATCTCGGGGTGAGCTCCTATAATTCACCCCTCCACTTT
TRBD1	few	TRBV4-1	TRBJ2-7	CASSQADRVAYEQYF	TGCGCCAGCAGCCAAGCTGACAGGGTAGCCTACGAGCAGTACTTC
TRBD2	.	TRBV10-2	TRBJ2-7	CASLSLAGSYEQYF	TGCGCCAGCCTGAGCCTAGCGGGTTCCTACGAGCAGTACTTC
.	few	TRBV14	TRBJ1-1	CASSQRLALWGGSEAFF	TGTGCCAGCAGCCAACGACTAGCCCTCTGGGGGGGGTCTGAAGCTTTCTTT
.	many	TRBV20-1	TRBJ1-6	CSARETSSYNSPLHF	TGCAGTGCTAGAGAGACGAGCTCCTATAATTCACCCCTCCACTTT
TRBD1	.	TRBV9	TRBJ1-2	CASSVSRQGEYGYTF	TGTGCCAGCAGCGTATCTAGACAGGGGGAGTATGGCTACACCTTC
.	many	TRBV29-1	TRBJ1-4	CSVEDRGSEKLFF	TGCAGCGTTGAAGACAGGGGCAGTGAAAAACTGTTTTTT
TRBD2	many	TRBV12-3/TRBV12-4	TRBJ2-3	CASTRFSGPTDTQYF	TGTGCCAGCACCAGGTTTAGCGGGCCCACAGATACGCAGTATTTT